These T cell receptor beta chains were read from a single sample in a study of vaccination effects on CD4 cells after COVID-19. The antigens of these receptors remain unknown. Profiled with immunoSEQ multiplex PCR; TCRdb holds only in-frame clones, not every one. The sample contains tens of thousands of clones, nearly 75% of which appear only once. Source: CD4+ T cells from PBMCs cultured without peptide, taken before COVID-19 vaccination. These receptors originate from a human donor who received a COVID-19 vaccine. Each CDR3 is given with its conserved first and last residue. A D gene is named only where the DNA matches it firmly. Expanded clones get a size class; other rows say once, few or many, or leave the size out.

j_call clone_size d_call v_call cdr3_aa cdr3_nt
TRBJ2-1 . TRBD2 TRBV25-1 CASRGVGQRGNEQFF TGTGCCAGCAGGGGGGTGGGTCAGCGGGGTAATGAGCAGTTCTTC
TRBJ2-3 . . TRBV5-6 CASSLDLGTQYF TGTGCCAGCAGCTTGGACTTAGGGACGCAGTATTTT
TRBJ2-3 . . TRBV7-2 CASSLSYTDTQYF TGTGCCAGCAGTTTATCATACACAGATACGCAGTATTTT
TRBJ2-5 . TRBD2 TRBV5-4 CASSAIAGEGETQYF TGTGCCAGCAGCGCCATAGCGGGAGAAGGAGAGACCCAGTACTTC
TRBJ2-5 . TRBD1 TRBV5-6 CASSLGQGPQETQYF TGTGCCAGCAGCCTCGGACAGGGACCCCAAGAGACCCAGTACTTC
TRBJ2-7 . . TRBV2 CASSEGGDEQYF TGTGCCAGCAGTGAGGGCGGGGACGAGCAGTACTTC
TRBJ2-1 few TRBD1 TRBV6-6 CASTPSPTGGNEQFF TGTGCCAGCACCCCCAGTCCAACAGGGGGCAATGAGCAGTTCTTC
TRBJ2-7 . TRBD2 TRBV6-5 CASSYSQLAGARQYF TGTGCCAGCAGTTACTCGCAACTAGCGGGGGCGAGGCAGTACTTC
TRBJ1-2 once . TRBV6-5 CATRGGPTGYTF TGTGCCACCCGGGGTGGCCCAACGGGCTACACCTTC
TRBJ1-1 . TRBD1 TRBV6-5 CASSQTDRAEAFF TGTGCCAGCAGCCAAACTGACAGGGCTGAAGCTTTCTTT
TRBJ2-1 . TRBD2 TRBV7-9 CASSLGLASNEQFF TGTGCCAGCAGCTTGGGACTAGCGTCGAATGAGCAGTTCTTC
TRBJ2-7 . TRBD1 TRBV5-1 CASSLEWTGYEQYF TGCGCCAGCAGCTTGGAGTGGACAGGGTACGAGCAGTACTTC
TRBJ1-1 . . TRBV29-1 CSAGGREGTEAFF TGCAGCGCTGGGGGAAGGGAGGGCACTGAAGCTTTCTTT
TRBJ2-3 few TRBD2 TRBV15 CATSENTGTITDTQYF TGTGCCACCAGCGAAAATACCGGGACTATCACAGATACGCAGTATTTT
TRBJ2-3 . . TRBV29-1 CSVSDRPTDTQYF TGCAGCGTCTCGGACAGACCCACAGATACGCAGTATTTT
TRBJ1-2 medium-sized . TRBV11-2 CASSLEPSGSYGYTF TGTGCCAGCAGCTTAGAGCCCTCAGGGTCCTATGGCTACACCTTC
TRBJ1-1 few . TRBV6-5 CASSTHLNTEAFF TGTGCCAGCAGCACACACCTGAACACTGAAGCTTTCTTT
TRBJ1-2 . . TRBV6-5 CASSYGRGGNGYTF TGTGCCAGCAGTTACGGCAGGGGAGGAAATGGCTACACCTTC
TRBJ1-2 . . TRBV21-1 CASSKKKGTNYGYTF TGTGCCAGCAGCAAAAAGAAGGGCACTAACTATGGCTACACCTTC
TRBJ1-2 . TRBD1 TRBV7-2 CASSLRGQGGLSNYGYTF TGTGCCAGCAGCTTAAGGGGACAGGGAGGCTTGTCTAACTATGGCTACACCTTC
TRBJ1-4 . . TRBV4-2 CASSQDHRQGRNEKLFF TGTGCCAGCAGCCAAGATCATCGGCAGGGGAGGAATGAAAAACTGTTTTTT
TRBJ2-1 . . TRBV28 CASSLNRGRFYNEQFF TGTGCCAGCAGTCTTAATAGGGGCCGATTTTACAATGAGCAGTTCTTC
TRBJ2-5 . . TRBV6-5 CASSSDGTQYF TGTGCCAGCAGTTCCGATGGGACCCAGTACTTC
TRBJ1-2 . . TRBV4-1 CASSQDSYGYTF TGCGCCAGCAGCCAAGACAGCTATGGCTACACCTTC
TRBJ1-5 few TRBD1 TRBV6-6 CATRDRGERSNQPQHF TGTGCCACCCGGGACAGGGGGGAAAGAAGCAATCAGCCCCAGCATTTT
TRBJ1-4 . . TRBV6-4 CASSDFPGTTLNLNEKLFF TGTGCCAGCAGTGACTTTCCGGGGACTACTCTAAACCTAAATGAAAAACTGTTTTTT
TRBJ1-2 . TRBD1 TRBV25-1 CASSERTGKGYTF TGTGCCAGCAGTGAAAGGACAGGTAAAGGCTACACCTTC
TRBJ2-1 . . TRBV21-1 CASSKRGTSGPSYNEQFF TGTGCCAGCAGCAAAAGGGGGACTAGCGGGCCGTCCTACAATGAGCAGTTCTTC
TRBJ1-3 . . TRBV18 CASSPPTSGNTIYF TGTGCCAGCTCACCACCGACCTCTGGAAACACCATATATTTT
TRBJ1-2 . . TRBV10-3 CASGTSNYGYTF TGTGCCAGCGGGACATCTAACTATGGCTACACCTTC
TRBJ2-7 . TRBD1 TRBV28 CASNRGVGYEQYF TGTGCCAGCAACAGGGGAGTTGGGTACGAGCAGTACTTC
TRBJ1-1 . TRBD1 TRBV6-5 CASSYSGQGVTEAFF TGTGCCAGCAGTTATTCCGGACAGGGTGTCACTGAAGCTTTCTTT
TRBJ1-2 . . TRBV7-8 CASSLGNSLPYGYTF TGTGCCAGCAGCTTAGGAAACAGTCTCCCCTATGGCTACACCTTC
TRBJ1-5 few TRBD1 TRBV4-2 CASSQGTGTENQPQHF TGTGCCAGCAGCCAGGGTACCGGGACAGAGAATCAGCCCCAGCATTTT
TRBJ1-2 few . TRBV5-4 CASSLGFGQAGYTF TGTGCCAGCAGCTTGGGTTTTGGGCAGGCAGGCTACACCTTC
TRBJ2-7 . . TRBV25-1 CASSERGKGFGEQYF TGTGCCAGCAGTGAAAGGGGTAAGGGGTTCGGCGAGCAGTACTTC
TRBJ1-1 few . TRBV4-3 CASSQGMMGTEAFF TGCGCCAGCAGCCAGGGTATGATGGGAACTGAAGCTTTCTTT
TRBJ1-3 . . TRBV4-1 CASSPQVRISGNTIYF TGCGCCAGCAGCCCCCAAGTCCGAATCTCTGGAAACACCATATATTTT
TRBJ1-2 . TRBD1 TRBV18 CASSRGQDYGYTF TGTGCCAGCTCACGGGGACAGGATTATGGCTACACCTTC
TRBJ1-2 . . TRBV15 CATSSSVGENYGYTF TGTGCCACCAGCAGCAGCGTCGGGGAGAACTATGGCTACACCTTC
TRBJ2-5 few . TRBV7-7 CASSSSWGDQETQYF TGTGCTAGCAGCTCCTCATGGGGGGACCAAGAGACCCAGTACTTC
TRBJ1-1 once TRBD1 TRBV28 CATTDRVTEAFF TGTGCCACCACGGACAGGGTGACTGAAGCTTTCTTT
TRBJ2-3 . TRBD1 TRBV4-3 CASSQAGQPSTDTQYF TGCGCCAGCAGCCAAGCGGGACAGCCTAGCACAGATACGCAGTATTTT
TRBJ1-4 . . TRBV5-1 CASSQGQQGEKLFF TGCGCCAGCAGCCAAGGACAGCAGGGAGAAAAACTGTTTTTT
TRBJ1-2 . TRBD1 TRBV7-3 CASSSTGEGYGYTF TGTGCCAGCAGCTCCACAGGGGAGGGGTATGGCTACACCTTC
TRBJ1-2 . TRBD1 TRBV28 CASRQGGYYGYTF TGTGCCAGCAGGCAGGGGGGATACTATGGCTACACCTTC
TRBJ2-7 . TRBD2 TRBV7-9 CASSRPGGTYEQYF TGTGCCAGCAGCCGCCCGGGGGGAACCTACGAGCAGTACTTC
TRBJ1-6 . TRBD1 TRBV6-2/TRBV6-3 CASSQGTASPLHF TGTGCCAGCAGTCAGGGGACAGCTTCACCCCTCCACTTT
TRBJ2-3 . . TRBV5-4 CASSLGGGKGDTQYF TGTGCCAGCAGCTTGGGGGGCGGGAAGGGAGATACGCAGTATTTT
TRBJ2-1 . TRBD2 TRBV7-9 CASSKTFRTSVYNEQFF TGTGCCAGCAGCAAAACTTTCCGGACTAGCGTTTACAATGAGCAGTTCTTC
TRBJ2-5 . TRBD2 TRBV3-1/TRBV3-2 CASSLTSGGARETQYF TGTGCCAGCAGCCTAACTAGCGGGGGGGCCCGAGAGACCCAGTACTTC
TRBJ1-3 . . TRBV30 CAWSPTTADSGNTIYF TGTGCCTGGAGTCCCACGACGGCCGACTCTGGAAACACCATATATTTT
TRBJ1-1 . TRBD1 TRBV5-1 CATRTGEWDTEAFF TGCGCCACAAGGACAGGGGAGTGGGACACTGAAGCTTTCTTT
TRBJ2-1 . TRBD1 TRBV7-6 CASSLGGRGTNEQFF TGTGCCAGCAGCTTAGGTGGCAGGGGGACCAATGAGCAGTTCTTC
TRBJ2-1 . TRBD2 TRBV18 CASSLRSGGTYNEQFF TGTGCCAGCTCACTACGAAGCGGGGGGACCTACAATGAGCAGTTCTTC
TRBJ2-3 . . TRBV4-2 CASSQDRVADTDTQYF TGTGCCAGCAGCCAAGATAGAGTAGCGGATACAGATACGCAGTATTTT
TRBJ2-1 . TRBD2 TRBV28 CASRPSGSNEQFF TGTGCCAGCAGACCAAGCGGGAGCAATGAGCAGTTCTTC
TRBJ2-5 . TRBD1 TRBV5-5 CASSLDPLPGQVETQYF TGTGCCAGCAGCTTGGATCCCCTACCGGGACAGGTGGAGACCCAGTACTTC
TRBJ1-2 . . TRBV7-9 CASSKDVFYGYTF TGTGCCAGCAGCAAGGATGTATTCTATGGCTACACCTTC
TRBJ1-1 few . TRBV18 CASSLQEEAFF TGTGCCAGCTCACTCCAAGAAGAAGCTTTCTTT